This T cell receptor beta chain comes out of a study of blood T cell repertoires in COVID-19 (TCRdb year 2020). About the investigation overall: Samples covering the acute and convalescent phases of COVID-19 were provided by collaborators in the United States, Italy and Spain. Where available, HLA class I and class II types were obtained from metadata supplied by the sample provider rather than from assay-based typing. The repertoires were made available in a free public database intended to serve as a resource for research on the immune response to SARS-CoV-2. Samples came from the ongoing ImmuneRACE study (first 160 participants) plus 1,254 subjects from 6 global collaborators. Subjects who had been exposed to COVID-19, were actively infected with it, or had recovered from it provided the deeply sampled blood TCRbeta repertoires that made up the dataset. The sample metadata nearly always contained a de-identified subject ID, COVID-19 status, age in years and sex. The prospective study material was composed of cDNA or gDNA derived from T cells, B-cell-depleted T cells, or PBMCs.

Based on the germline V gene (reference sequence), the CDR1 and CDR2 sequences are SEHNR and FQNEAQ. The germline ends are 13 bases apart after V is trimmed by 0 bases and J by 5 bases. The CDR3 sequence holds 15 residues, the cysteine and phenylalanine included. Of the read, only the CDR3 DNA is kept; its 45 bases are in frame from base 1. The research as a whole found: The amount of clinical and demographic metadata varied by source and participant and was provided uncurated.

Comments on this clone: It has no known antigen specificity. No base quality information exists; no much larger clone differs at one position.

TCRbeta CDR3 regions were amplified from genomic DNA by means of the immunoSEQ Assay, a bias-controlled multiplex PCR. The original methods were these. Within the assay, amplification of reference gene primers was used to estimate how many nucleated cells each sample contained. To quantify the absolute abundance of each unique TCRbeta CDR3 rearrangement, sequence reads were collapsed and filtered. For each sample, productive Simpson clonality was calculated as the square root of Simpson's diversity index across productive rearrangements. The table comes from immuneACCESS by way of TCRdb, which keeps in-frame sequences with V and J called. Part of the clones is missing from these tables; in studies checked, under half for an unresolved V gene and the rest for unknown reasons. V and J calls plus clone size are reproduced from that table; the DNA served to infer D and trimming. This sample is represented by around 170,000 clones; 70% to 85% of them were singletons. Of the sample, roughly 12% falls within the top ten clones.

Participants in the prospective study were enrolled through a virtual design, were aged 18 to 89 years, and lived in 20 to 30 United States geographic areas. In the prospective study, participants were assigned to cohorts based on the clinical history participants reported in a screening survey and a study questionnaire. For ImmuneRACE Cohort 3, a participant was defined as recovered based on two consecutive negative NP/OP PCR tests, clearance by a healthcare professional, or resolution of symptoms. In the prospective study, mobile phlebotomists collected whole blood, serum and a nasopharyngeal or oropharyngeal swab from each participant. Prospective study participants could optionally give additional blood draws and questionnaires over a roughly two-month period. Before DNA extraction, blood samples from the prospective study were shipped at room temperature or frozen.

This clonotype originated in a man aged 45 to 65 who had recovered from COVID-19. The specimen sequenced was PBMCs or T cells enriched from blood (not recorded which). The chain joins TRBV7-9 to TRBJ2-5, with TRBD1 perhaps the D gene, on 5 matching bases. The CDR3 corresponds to CASSLAGPSGETQYF. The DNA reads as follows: TGTGCCAGCAGCTTAGCGGGTCCCTCAGGGGAGACCCAGTACTTC.